Reported below is one T cell receptor (beta chain). The sample is drawn from a study of naive and memory T cell subsets. J was trimmed by 0 bases and V by 2 bases; bases with no gene match: 4. The CDR3 is 15 amino acids. Germline V gene sequence: CDR1 SQVTM, CDR2 ANQGSEA. Both TRBC1 and TRBC2 were covered by a beta constant-region primer of two equimolar oligonucleotides. Ligated cDNA was amplified by four rounds of PCR with nested alpha and beta constant-region primers and SP2. A single record per CDR3 protein comes from TCRdb applying MiXCR to the UMI-ligation and nested PCR reads. This sample carries some 82,000 distinct CDR3 sequences, roughly 9.3% of them seen once, and the ten largest clones take approximately 1.1%.

Sample: naive CD8+ T cells from blood. The chain joins TRBV29-1 to TRBJ2-1; 7 positions match TRBD2. The receptor was derived from a human donor in good health. The CDR3 loop reads CSVELAESSYNEQFF. In DNA form, the CDR3 reads TGCAGCGTTGAACTAGCGGAGAGCTCCTACAATGAGCAGTTCTTC.